This T cell receptor (beta chain) was sequenced during a study of T cells in localized non-small cell lung cancer. Study outcomes and limitations: A raised T cell density in blood coincided with lengthier overall survival. Median approximately 50 top-100 tumor clones were shared with paired adjacent lung.

Germline CDR1 SGHRS, CDR2 YFSETQ. The CDR3 spans 13 residues. The ends were cut back, 4 bases at V and 7 bases at J, with 12 bases in the middle. Repertoires were generated with immunoSEQ multiplex PCR, while TCRdb's copy carries only in-frame clones and drops some. The sample consists of about 59,000 clones, roughly 92% of them appearing once. As to this clone: Its antigen is still unknown.

The chain recombines TRBV5-1 with TRBJ1-5; the D gene is possibly TRBD1 (5 bases). This receptor was identified in a man aged 40 to 75 with stage I lung adenocarcinoma. Material: peripheral blood, obtained before any cancer treatment. CDR3 coding DNA: TGCGCCAGCAGCGAGGGACCGGGACAGCCCCAGCATTTT. Translation gives CASSEGPGQPQHF.